This is a list of T cell receptor beta chains from one sample in a study of breast tumors, draining lymph nodes, adjacent tissues. TCRdb ran MiXCR on the multiplex PCR reads and lists one entry per CDR3 protein. The sample has under 70,000 distinct CDR3 sequences, around two fifths seen once; the top ten hold 8.4%. Input material: breast tumor tissue. These receptors all stem from a female donor with breast cancer. Some clones in this sample may be carry-over from other donors' samples. CDR3s include the opening cysteine and the closing phenylalanine or tryptophan. Fields, in order: D gene, V gene, J gene, clone size, CDR3 DNA, CDR3 protein. The D gene is left open where the match is weak. Expanded clones get a size class; other rows say once, few or many, or leave the size out.

d_call: TRBD2
v_call: TRBV7-8
j_call: TRBJ2-1
clone_size: -
cdr3_nt: TGTGCCAGCAGCCCATCTAGCGGGGGGGCCTACAATGAGCAGTTCTTC
cdr3_aa: CASSPSSGGAYNEQFF

d_call: -
v_call: TRBV4-2
j_call: TRBJ2-6
clone_size: -
cdr3_nt: TGTGCCAGCAGCCAAGATAATTTCAGGGCTTGGGTGGCTGGGGCCAGCGTCCTGACTTTC
cdr3_aa: CASSQDNFRAWVAGASVLTF

d_call: -
v_call: TRBV7-3
j_call: TRBJ1-6
clone_size: -
cdr3_nt: TGTGCCAGCAGCTTAGGAGGGATAGATTCACCCCTCCACTTT
cdr3_aa: CASSLGGIDSPLHF

d_call: -
v_call: TRBV12-5
j_call: TRBJ2-7
clone_size: many
cdr3_nt: TGTGCTAGTGGTTGGAAGCCAGACAGCCCCTACGAGCAGTACTTC
cdr3_aa: CASGWKPDSPYEQYF

d_call: TRBD2
v_call: TRBV7-7
j_call: TRBJ2-7
clone_size: -
cdr3_nt: TGTGCTAGCAGCTTAGCGGGGGACTCCTACGAGCAGTACTTC
cdr3_aa: CASSLAGDSYEQYF

d_call: -
v_call: TRBV6-6
j_call: TRBJ2-5
clone_size: -
cdr3_nt: TGTGCCAGCAGCGACGAGGGGGAAGAGACCCAGTACTTC
cdr3_aa: CASSDEGEETQYF

d_call: TRBD1
v_call: TRBV12-3/TRBV12-4
j_call: TRBJ1-6
clone_size: -
cdr3_nt: TGTGCCAGCAGTGGCGGACAGGGCTATAATTCACCTCTCCACTTT
cdr3_aa: CASSGGQGYNSPLHF

d_call: -
v_call: TRBV11-2
j_call: TRBJ2-2
clone_size: -
cdr3_nt: TGTGCCAGCAGTTCGCGCAGTGCGACCACCGGGGAGCTGTTTTTT
cdr3_aa: CASSSRSATTGELFF

d_call: -
v_call: TRBV12-3/TRBV12-4
j_call: TRBJ2-7
clone_size: many
cdr3_nt: TGTGCCAGCAGTTTCGCGTCAGGGAGCTCCTACGAGCAGTACTTC
cdr3_aa: CASSFASGSSYEQYF

d_call: TRBD1
v_call: TRBV20-1
j_call: TRBJ1-2
clone_size: few
cdr3_nt: TGCAGTGCTAGAGATTCAGGGGGCGGGAATGGCTACACCTTC
cdr3_aa: CSARDSGGGNGYTF

d_call: TRBD1
v_call: TRBV7-9
j_call: TRBJ1-4
clone_size: -
cdr3_nt: TGTGCCAGCAGCTTACCGAAAGGGACAGGTTCTAATGAAAAACCGTTTTTT
cdr3_aa: CASSLPKGTGSNEKPFF

d_call: TRBD1
v_call: TRBV19
j_call: TRBJ2-2
clone_size: many
cdr3_nt: TGTGCCAGTAGTCCCACCCGACAGGGGCGCGCCGGGGAGCTGTTTTTT
cdr3_aa: CASSPTRQGRAGELFF

d_call: TRBD1
v_call: TRBV6-1
j_call: TRBJ1-5
clone_size: many
cdr3_nt: TGTGCCAGCAGTGGGGGACAGGGCAGTCAGCCCCAGCATTTT
cdr3_aa: CASSGGQGSQPQHF

d_call: -
v_call: TRBV11-2
j_call: TRBJ1-1
clone_size: many
cdr3_nt: TGTGCCAGCAGCGGATACAGGGAGGAGGTGGCTTTCTTT
cdr3_aa: CASSGYREEVAFF

d_call: -
v_call: TRBV24-1
j_call: TRBJ2-5
clone_size: -
cdr3_nt: TGTGCCACCAGTGTACTCCCCCTAAAAGGGGAGACCCAGTACTTC
cdr3_aa: CATSVLPLKGETQYF

d_call: TRBD1
v_call: TRBV6-1
j_call: TRBJ1-2
clone_size: few
cdr3_nt: TGTGCCAGCAGTCAAGTACAGGGGGACTATGGCTACACCTTC
cdr3_aa: CASSQVQGDYGYTF

d_call: -
v_call: TRBV4-1
j_call: TRBJ1-4
clone_size: many
cdr3_nt: TGCGCCAGCAGCCACGTATCGGGACGGCTTAATGAAAAACTGTTTTTT
cdr3_aa: CASSHVSGRLNEKLFF

d_call: -
v_call: TRBV19
j_call: TRBJ2-3
clone_size: once
cdr3_nt: TGTGCCAGTAGTACTGAGGGGCAGTACACAGATACGCAGTATTTT
cdr3_aa: CASSTEGQYTDTQYF

d_call: -
v_call: TRBV7-3
j_call: TRBJ2-7
clone_size: many
cdr3_nt: TGTGCCAGCAGCTTGGGGACGGGTAATTCCTACGAGCAGTACTTC
cdr3_aa: CASSLGTGNSYEQYF

d_call: TRBD1
v_call: TRBV2
j_call: TRBJ2-4
clone_size: many
cdr3_nt: TGTGCCAGCAGTGAAGAAATTGGGGACAGCAGGCTGAAAAACATTCAGTACTTC
cdr3_aa: CASSEEIGDSRLKNIQYF

d_call: TRBD1
v_call: TRBV4-2
j_call: TRBJ1-1
clone_size: -
cdr3_nt: TGTGCCAGCAGCTGGGACAGGGGTTATGGGACTGAAGCTTTCTTT
cdr3_aa: CASSWDRGYGTEAFF

d_call: -
v_call: TRBV6-5
j_call: TRBJ2-7
clone_size: few
cdr3_nt: TGTGCCACCTCTCTTGGGGCGGTCTACGAGCAGTACTTC
cdr3_aa: CATSLGAVYEQYF

d_call: TRBD1
v_call: TRBV18
j_call: TRBJ1-2
clone_size: many
cdr3_nt: TGTGCCAGCTCACCAGGGGACAGGGGCCTTGGCTACACCTTC
cdr3_aa: CASSPGDRGLGYTF

d_call: TRBD1
v_call: TRBV25-1
j_call: TRBJ1-6
clone_size: -
cdr3_nt: TGTGCCAGCGCTTACGCGGGACAGGGGAATTCACCCCTCCACTTT
cdr3_aa: CASAYAGQGNSPLHF

d_call: -
v_call: TRBV7-2
j_call: TRBJ1-3
clone_size: -
cdr3_nt: TGTGCCAGCAGCTTAGAAGGGACCGAGTTTGGAAACACCATATATTTT
cdr3_aa: CASSLEGTEFGNTIYF

d_call: TRBD2
v_call: TRBV10-3
j_call: TRBJ2-3
clone_size: -
cdr3_nt: TGTGCCATCAGTGTTAGCGGGGGGAACACAGATACGCAGTATTTT
cdr3_aa: CAISVSGGNTDTQYF

d_call: TRBD1
v_call: TRBV5-1
j_call: TRBJ2-3
clone_size: many
cdr3_nt: TGCGCCAGCAGCTTGAGAGGGACAGGGGGCGCAGATACGCAGTATTTT
cdr3_aa: CASSLRGTGGADTQYF

d_call: TRBD2
v_call: TRBV9
j_call: TRBJ2-1
clone_size: many
cdr3_nt: TGTGCCAGCAGCCTCACGACTAGCGGGAGGGCCGGGAATGAGCAGTTCTTC
cdr3_aa: CASSLTTSGRAGNEQFF

d_call: -
v_call: TRBV7-7
j_call: TRBJ2-1
clone_size: many
cdr3_nt: TGTGCTAGCGGCTCCTACAATGAGCAGTTCTTC
cdr3_aa: CASGSYNEQFF

d_call: -
v_call: TRBV20-1
j_call: TRBJ2-1
clone_size: many
cdr3_nt: TGCAGTGCCCGGTGCGGGCTAGCCGACAGCTCCTACAATGAGCAGTTCTTC
cdr3_aa: CSARCGLADSSYNEQFF

d_call: -
v_call: TRBV29-1
j_call: TRBJ2-1
clone_size: -
cdr3_nt: TGCAGCTTAGAAGGGACCTTAAACAATGAGCAGTTCTTC
cdr3_aa: CSLEGTLNNEQFF

d_call: -
v_call: TRBV5-6
j_call: TRBJ1-2
clone_size: many
cdr3_nt: TGTGCCAGCACCCGACAGAACTATGGCTACACCTTC
cdr3_aa: CASTRQNYGYTF

d_call: -
v_call: TRBV7-9
j_call: TRBJ1-2
clone_size: many
cdr3_nt: TGTGCCAGCAGCTTAGCGGGAGGGGAAATCATTGCGATTAACTATGGCTACACCTTC
cdr3_aa: CASSLAGGEIIAINYGYTF

d_call: -
v_call: TRBV2
j_call: TRBJ1-1
clone_size: -
cdr3_nt: TGTGCCAGCAGTGAAGTCCAGGGAGAGGCTTTCTTT
cdr3_aa: CASSEVQGEAFF

d_call: -
v_call: TRBV2
j_call: TRBJ1-6
clone_size: -
cdr3_nt: TGTGCCAGGGCGAGCTCCTATAATTCACCCCTCCACTTT
cdr3_aa: CARASSYNSPLHF

d_call: -
v_call: TRBV11-2
j_call: TRBJ1-4
clone_size: -
cdr3_nt: TGTGCCAGCAGCCACCGGGGGGGAGGAGAAAAACTGTTTTTT
cdr3_aa: CASSHRGGGEKLFF

d_call: TRBD1
v_call: TRBV7-2
j_call: TRBJ1-2
clone_size: many
cdr3_nt: TGTGCCAGCAGCTTCGGGGACAGAAGGCCCTATGGCTACACCTTC
cdr3_aa: CASSFGDRRPYGYTF

d_call: -
v_call: TRBV7-2
j_call: TRBJ2-1
clone_size: many
cdr3_nt: TGTGCCAGCAGCTTAGTAACCGGGCAGTACAATGAGCAGTTCTTC
cdr3_aa: CASSLVTGQYNEQFF

d_call: TRBD1
v_call: TRBV12-5
j_call: TRBJ2-7
clone_size: -
cdr3_nt: TGTGCTAGAGGTTTCGCCACGTGGGGGACAGGAGCCGGGACATCCTACGAGCAGTACTTC
cdr3_aa: CARGFATWGTGAGTSYEQYF

d_call: -
v_call: TRBV12-3/TRBV12-4
j_call: TRBJ1-1
clone_size: -
cdr3_nt: TGTGCCAGCAGTCAGGGAATGAACACTGAAGCTTTCTTT
cdr3_aa: CASSQGMNTEAFF

d_call: TRBD1
v_call: TRBV20-1
j_call: TRBJ2-1
clone_size: -
cdr3_nt: TGCAGTGCCGCGAAGGACAGGGGGCTCTACAATGAGCAGTTCTTC
cdr3_aa: CSAAKDRGLYNEQFF

d_call: -
v_call: TRBV10-1
j_call: TRBJ1-2
clone_size: many
cdr3_nt: TGCGCCAGCAGAAGACGACGAGCCTTCAACTATGGCTACACCTTC
cdr3_aa: CASRRRRAFNYGYTF

d_call: -
v_call: TRBV9
j_call: TRBJ1-2
clone_size: many
cdr3_nt: TGTGCCAGCAGCCCCCGCCCCCGGCGGTCCTATGGCTACACCTTC
cdr3_aa: CASSPRPRRSYGYTF